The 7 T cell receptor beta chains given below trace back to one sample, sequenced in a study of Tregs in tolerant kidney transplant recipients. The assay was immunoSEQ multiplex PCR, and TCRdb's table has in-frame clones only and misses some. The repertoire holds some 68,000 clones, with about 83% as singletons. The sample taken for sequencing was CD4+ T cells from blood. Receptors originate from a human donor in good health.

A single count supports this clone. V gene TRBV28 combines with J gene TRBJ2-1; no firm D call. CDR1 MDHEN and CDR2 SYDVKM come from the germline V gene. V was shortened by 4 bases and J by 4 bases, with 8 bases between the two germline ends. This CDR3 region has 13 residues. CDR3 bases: TGTGCCAGCAGTTCCCCCGATTACAATGAGCAGTTCTTC. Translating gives CASSSPDYNEQFF.

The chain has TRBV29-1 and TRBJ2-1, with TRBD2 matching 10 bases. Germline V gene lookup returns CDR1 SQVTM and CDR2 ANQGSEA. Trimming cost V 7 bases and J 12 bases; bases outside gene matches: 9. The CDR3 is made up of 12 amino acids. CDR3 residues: CSALPSGGWQFF. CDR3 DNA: TGCAGCGCTCTCCCTAGCGGGGGATGGCAGTTCTTC.

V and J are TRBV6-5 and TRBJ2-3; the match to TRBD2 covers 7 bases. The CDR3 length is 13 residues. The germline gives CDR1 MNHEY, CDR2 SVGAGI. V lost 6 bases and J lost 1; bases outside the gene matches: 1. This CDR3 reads CASSRGGTDTQYF. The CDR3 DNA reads TGTGCCAGCAGCCGGGGGGGCACAGATACGCAGTATTTT.

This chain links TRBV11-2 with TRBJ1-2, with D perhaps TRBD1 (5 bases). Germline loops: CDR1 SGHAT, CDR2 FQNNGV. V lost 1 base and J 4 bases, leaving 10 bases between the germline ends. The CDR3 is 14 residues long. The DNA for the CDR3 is TGTGCCAGCAGCTTAGGGGGACGGGGCTATGGCTACACCTTC. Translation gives CASSLGGRGYGYTF. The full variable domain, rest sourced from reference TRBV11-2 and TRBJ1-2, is EAGVAQSPRYKIIEKRQSVAFWCNPISGHATLYWYQQILGQGPKLLIQFQNNGVVDDSQLPKDRFSAERLKGVDSTLKIQPAKLEDSAVYLCASSLGGRGYGYTFGSGTRLTVV.

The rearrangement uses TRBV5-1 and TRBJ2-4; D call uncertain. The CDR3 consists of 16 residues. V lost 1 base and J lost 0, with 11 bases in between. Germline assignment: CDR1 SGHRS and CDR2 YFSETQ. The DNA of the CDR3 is TGCGCCAGCAGCTTGTCGGGTTCACTAGCCAAAAACATTCAGTACTTC. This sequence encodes CASSLSGSLAKNIQYF.

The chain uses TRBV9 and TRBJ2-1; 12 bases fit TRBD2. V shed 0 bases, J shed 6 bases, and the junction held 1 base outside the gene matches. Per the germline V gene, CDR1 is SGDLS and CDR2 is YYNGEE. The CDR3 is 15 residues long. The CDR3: CASSVGLAGANEQFF. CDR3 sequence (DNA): TGTGCCAGCAGCGTAGGACTAGCGGGAGCCAATGAGCAGTTCTTC.

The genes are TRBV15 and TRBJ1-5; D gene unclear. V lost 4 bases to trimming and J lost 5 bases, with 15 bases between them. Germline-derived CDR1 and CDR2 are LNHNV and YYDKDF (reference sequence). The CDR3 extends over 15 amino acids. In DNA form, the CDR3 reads TGTGCCACCAGCAAGTGGGAGGGTAACGATCAGCCCCAGCATTTT. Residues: CATSKWEGNDQPQHF.